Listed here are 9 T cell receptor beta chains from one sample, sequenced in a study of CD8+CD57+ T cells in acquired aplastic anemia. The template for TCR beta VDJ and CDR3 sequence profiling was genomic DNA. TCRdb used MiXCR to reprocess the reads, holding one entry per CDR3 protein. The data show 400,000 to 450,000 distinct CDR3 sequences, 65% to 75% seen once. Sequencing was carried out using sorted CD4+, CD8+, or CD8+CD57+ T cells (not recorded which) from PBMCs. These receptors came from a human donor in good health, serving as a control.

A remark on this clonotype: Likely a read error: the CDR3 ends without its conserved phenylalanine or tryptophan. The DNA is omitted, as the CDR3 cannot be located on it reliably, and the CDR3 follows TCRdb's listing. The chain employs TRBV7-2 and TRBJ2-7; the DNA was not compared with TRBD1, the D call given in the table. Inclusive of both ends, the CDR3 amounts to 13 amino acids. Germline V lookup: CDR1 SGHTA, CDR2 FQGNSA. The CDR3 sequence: CASSLAGGQWNDA.

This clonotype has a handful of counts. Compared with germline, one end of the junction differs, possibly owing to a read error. CDR3 coding DNA: TGCGCCAGCACCCCCGGCGGGAATGAGCAGTTCTTC. It yields the protein CASTPGGNEQFF. This rearrangement joins TRBV7-9 to TRBJ2-1; D is possibly TRBD2 (5 bases). CDR3 length equals 12 residues. From germline, CDR1 is SEHNR and CDR2 FQNEAQ (reference sequence).

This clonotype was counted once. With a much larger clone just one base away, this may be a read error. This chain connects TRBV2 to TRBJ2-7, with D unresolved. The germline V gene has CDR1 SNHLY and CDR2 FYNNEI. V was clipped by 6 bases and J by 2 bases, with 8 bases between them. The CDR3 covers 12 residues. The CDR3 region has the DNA TGTGCCAGCAGGGACGTACCCTACGAGCAGTACTTC. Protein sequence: CASRDVPYEQYF.

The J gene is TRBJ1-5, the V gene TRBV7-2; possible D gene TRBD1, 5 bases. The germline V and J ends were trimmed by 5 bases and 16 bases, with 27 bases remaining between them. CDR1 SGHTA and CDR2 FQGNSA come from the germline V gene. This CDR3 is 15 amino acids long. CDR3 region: CASSADSDPLYGYHF. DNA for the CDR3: TGTGCCAGCAGCGCCGACAGCGACCCACTCTATGGCTACCATTTT.

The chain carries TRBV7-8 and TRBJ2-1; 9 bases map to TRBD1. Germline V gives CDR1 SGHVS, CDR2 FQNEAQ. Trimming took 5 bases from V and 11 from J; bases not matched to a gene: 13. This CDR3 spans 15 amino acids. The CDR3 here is CASSPVPGQGNQQFF. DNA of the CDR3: TGTGCCAGCAGCCCAGTTCCGGGACAGGGAAATCAGCAGTTCTTC.

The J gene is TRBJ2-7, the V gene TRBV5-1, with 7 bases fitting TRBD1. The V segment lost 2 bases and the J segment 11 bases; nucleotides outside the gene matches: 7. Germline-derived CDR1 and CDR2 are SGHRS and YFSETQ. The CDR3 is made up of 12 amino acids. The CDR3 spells CASSLGGTNEYF. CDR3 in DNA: TGCGCCAGCAGCTTAGGGGGCACTAATGAGTACTTC. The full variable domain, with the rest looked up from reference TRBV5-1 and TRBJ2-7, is KAGVTQTPRYLIKTRGQQVTLSCSPISGHRSVSWYQQTPGQGLQFLFEYFSETQRNKGNFPGRFSGRQFSNSRSEMNVSTLELGDSALYLCASSLGGTNEYFGPGTRLTVT.

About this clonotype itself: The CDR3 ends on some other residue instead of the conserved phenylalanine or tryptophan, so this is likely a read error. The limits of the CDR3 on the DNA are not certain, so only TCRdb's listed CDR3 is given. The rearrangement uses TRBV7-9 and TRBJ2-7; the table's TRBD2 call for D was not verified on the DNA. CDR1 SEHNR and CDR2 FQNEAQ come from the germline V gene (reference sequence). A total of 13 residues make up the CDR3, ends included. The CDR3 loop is CASSFKRSGGNDE.

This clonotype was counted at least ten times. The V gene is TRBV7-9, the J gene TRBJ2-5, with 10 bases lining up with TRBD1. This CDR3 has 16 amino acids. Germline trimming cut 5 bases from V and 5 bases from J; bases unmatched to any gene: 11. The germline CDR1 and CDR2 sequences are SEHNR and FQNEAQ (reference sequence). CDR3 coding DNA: TGTGCCAGCAGCCCCCCCGGGACAGGGGTTTCGGAGACCCAGTACTTC. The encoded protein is CASSPPGTGVSETQYF.

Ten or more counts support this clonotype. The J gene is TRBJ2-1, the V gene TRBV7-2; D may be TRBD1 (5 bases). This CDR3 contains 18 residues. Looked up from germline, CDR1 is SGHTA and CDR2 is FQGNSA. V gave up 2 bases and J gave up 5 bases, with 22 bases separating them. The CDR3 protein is CASSLNLAGPHPDNEQFF. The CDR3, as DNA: TGTGCCAGCAGCTTAAACCTTGCAGGGCCTCACCCGGACAATGAGCAGTTCTTC. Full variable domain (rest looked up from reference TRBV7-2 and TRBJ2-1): GAGVSQSPSNKVTEKGKDVELRCDPISGHTALYWYRQSLGQGLEFLIYFQGNSAPDKSGLPSDRFSAERTGGSVSTLTIQRTQQEDSAVYLCASSLNLAGPHPDNEQFFGPGTRLTVL.